This is a list of T cell receptor beta chains from one sample in a study of blood T cell repertoires in COVID-19. Using immunoSEQ multiplex PCR, the repertoire was profiled, and TCRdb retains in-frame clones only, with some absent. This table holds about 280,000 clones, more than 75% found once. The sequenced sample was PBMCs or T cells enriched from blood (not recorded which). The source is a woman aged 60-75 years in a cohort exposed to, infected with or recovered from COVID-19 (not recorded which). Each CDR3 is given with its conserved first and last residue. The D gene is left open where the match is weak.

j_gene: TRBJ1-6
d_gene: NA
v_gene: TRBV5-4
CDR3nt: TGTGCCAGCAGCTTGAACCCCGACAGGCTGCGTTCACCCCTCCACTTT
CDR3aa: CASSLNPDRLRSPLHF

j_gene: TRBJ2-7
d_gene: NA
v_gene: TRBV15
CDR3nt: TGTGCCACCAGCAGGCCTGGGCCTTACGAGCAGTACTTC
CDR3aa: CATSRPGPYEQYF

j_gene: TRBJ2-7
d_gene: NA
v_gene: TRBV10-2
CDR3nt: TGCGCCAGCACCCGAGGCAGTTTCTACGAGCAGTACTTC
CDR3aa: CASTRGSFYEQYF

j_gene: TRBJ2-5
d_gene: NA
v_gene: TRBV27
CDR3nt: TGTGCCAGCAGGACTACAGGGAAGGGGCAAGAGACCCAGTACTTC
CDR3aa: CASRTTGKGQETQYF

j_gene: TRBJ2-1
d_gene: NA
v_gene: TRBV5-8
CDR3nt: TGTGCCAGCAGCGTGGACTTTAGCTCCTACAATGAGCAGTTCTTC
CDR3aa: CASSVDFSSYNEQFF

j_gene: TRBJ2-1
d_gene: NA
v_gene: TRBV13
CDR3nt: TGTGCCAGCAGCTCCCAAATGGGAGCGAACTACAATGAGCAGTTCTTC
CDR3aa: CASSSQMGANYNEQFF

j_gene: TRBJ2-3
d_gene: NA
v_gene: TRBV5-1
CDR3nt: TGCGCCAGCAGCAGAGACAACGATGTGTTGGATACGCAGTATTTT
CDR3aa: CASSRDNDVLDTQYF

j_gene: TRBJ1-1
d_gene: NA
v_gene: TRBV5-1
CDR3nt: TGCGCCAGCAGCTTCTCAGGGGTGAACACTGAAGCTTTCTTT
CDR3aa: CASSFSGVNTEAFF

j_gene: TRBJ1-1
d_gene: NA
v_gene: TRBV5-1
CDR3nt: TGCGCCAGCAGCTCGAATACAGGAAAGCGAGCTTTCTTT
CDR3aa: CASSSNTGKRAFF

j_gene: TRBJ2-1
d_gene: NA
v_gene: TRBV14
CDR3nt: TGTGCCAGCAGCCGGAGACCACAGGGTGGCAGTGAGCAGTTCTTC
CDR3aa: CASSRRPQGGSEQFF

j_gene: TRBJ2-5
d_gene: TRBD1
v_gene: TRBV5-1
CDR3nt: TGCGCCAGCAGCCCGGGACAGGGTGGTGAAGGTACCCAGTACTTC
CDR3aa: CASSPGQGGEGTQYF

j_gene: TRBJ1-4
d_gene: NA
v_gene: TRBV5-4
CDR3nt: TGTGCCAGCAGCCCCCGCCCTGGGGGGAATGAAAAACTGTTTTTT
CDR3aa: CASSPRPGGNEKLFF

j_gene: TRBJ1-4
d_gene: NA
v_gene: TRBV30
CDR3nt: TGTGCCTGGAGTGTACGAGCAGGGGCGAATGAAAAACTGTTTTTT
CDR3aa: CAWSVRAGANEKLFF

j_gene: TRBJ1-5
d_gene: TRBD1
v_gene: TRBV6-2/TRBV6-3
CDR3nt: TGTGCCAGCAGTTTTCCCGGGACAGCCGGTGGAACGCCCCAGCATTTT
CDR3aa: CASSFPGTAGGTPQHF

j_gene: TRBJ2-4
d_gene: TRBD2
v_gene: TRBV5-1
CDR3nt: TGCGCCAGCAGCTCGCTAGCGGGAGGTGTCAAAAACATTCAGTACTTC
CDR3aa: CASSSLAGGVKNIQYF

j_gene: TRBJ2-7
d_gene: TRBD2
v_gene: TRBV7-8
CDR3nt: TGTGCCAGCAGCGGAACGGGACTAGCGGGAGGAGAACGCGAGCAGTACTTC
CDR3aa: CASSGTGLAGGEREQYF

j_gene: TRBJ2-2
d_gene: NA
v_gene: TRBV7-3
CDR3nt: TGTGCCAGCAGCTCAGAGACTAGGAACACCGGGGAGCTGTTTTTT
CDR3aa: CASSSETRNTGELFF

j_gene: TRBJ1-2
d_gene: NA
v_gene: TRBV7-9
CDR3nt: TGTGCCAGCAGCTTAACCGGGACACACTCTGTAACTATGGGCTACACCTTC
CDR3aa: CASSLTGTHSVTMGYTF

j_gene: TRBJ1-1
d_gene: NA
v_gene: TRBV6-5
CDR3nt: TGTGCCAGCAGCCGCCAGGATACCGAAGCTTTCTTT
CDR3aa: CASSRQDTEAFF

j_gene: TRBJ2-2
d_gene: NA
v_gene: TRBV24-1
CDR3nt: TGTGCCACCAGTGATTTATACGGCGGGGAGCTGTTTTTT
CDR3aa: CATSDLYGGELFF

j_gene: TRBJ2-3
d_gene: NA
v_gene: TRBV5-4
CDR3nt: TGTGCCAGCAGCTCCAGGGGCTTGGGGACGCAGTATTTT
CDR3aa: CASSSRGLGTQYF